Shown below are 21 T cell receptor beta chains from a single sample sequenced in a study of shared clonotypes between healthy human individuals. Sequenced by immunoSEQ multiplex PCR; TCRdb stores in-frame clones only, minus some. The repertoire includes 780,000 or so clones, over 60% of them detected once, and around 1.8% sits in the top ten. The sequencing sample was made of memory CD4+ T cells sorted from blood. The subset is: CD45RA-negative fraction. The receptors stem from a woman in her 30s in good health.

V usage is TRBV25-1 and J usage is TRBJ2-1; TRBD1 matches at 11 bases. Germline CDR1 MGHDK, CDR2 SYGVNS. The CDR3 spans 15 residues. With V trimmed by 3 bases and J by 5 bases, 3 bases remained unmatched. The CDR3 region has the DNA TGTGCCAGCAGTGACGGGGGACAGGGGGACAATGAGCAGTTCTTC. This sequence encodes CASSDGGQGDNEQFF.

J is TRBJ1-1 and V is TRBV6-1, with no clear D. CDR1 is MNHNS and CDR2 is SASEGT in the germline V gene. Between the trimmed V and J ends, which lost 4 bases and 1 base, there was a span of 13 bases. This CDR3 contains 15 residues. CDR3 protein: CASSAAHGGNTEAFF. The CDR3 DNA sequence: TGTGCCAGCAGTGCCGCCCACGGTGGGAACACTGAAGCTTTCTTT.

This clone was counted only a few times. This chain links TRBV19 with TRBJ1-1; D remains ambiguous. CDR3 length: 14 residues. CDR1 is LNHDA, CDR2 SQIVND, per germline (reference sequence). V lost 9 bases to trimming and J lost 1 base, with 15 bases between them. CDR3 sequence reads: CASSLSTKNTEAFF. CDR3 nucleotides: TGTGCCAGCAGCCTCTCCACGAAGAACACTGAAGCTTTCTTT.

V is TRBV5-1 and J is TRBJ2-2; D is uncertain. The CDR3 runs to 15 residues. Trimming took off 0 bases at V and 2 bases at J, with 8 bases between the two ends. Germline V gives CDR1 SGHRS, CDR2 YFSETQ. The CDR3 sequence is CASSLAAVNTGELFF. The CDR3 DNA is TGCGCCAGCAGCTTGGCTGCGGTTAACACCGGGGAGCTGTTTTTT.

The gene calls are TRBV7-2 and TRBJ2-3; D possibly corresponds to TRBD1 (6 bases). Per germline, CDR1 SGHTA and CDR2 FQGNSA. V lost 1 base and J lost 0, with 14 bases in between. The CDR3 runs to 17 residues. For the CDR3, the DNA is TGTGCCAGCAGCTTAGGCAACAGGGCTCCTAGCACAGATACGCAGTATTTT. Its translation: CASSLGNRAPSTDTQYF.

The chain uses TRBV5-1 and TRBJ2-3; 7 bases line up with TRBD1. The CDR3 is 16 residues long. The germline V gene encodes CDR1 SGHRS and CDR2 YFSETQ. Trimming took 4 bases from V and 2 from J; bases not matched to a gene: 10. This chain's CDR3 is CASSRTGTEITDTQYF. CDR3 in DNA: TGCGCCAGCAGCAGAACCGGGACAGAAATCACAGATACGCAGTATTTT. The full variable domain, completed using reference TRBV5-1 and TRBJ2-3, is KAGVTQTPRYLIKTRGQQVTLSCSPISGHRSVSWYQQTPGQGLQFLFEYFSETQRNKGNFPGRFSGRQFSNSRSEMNVSTLELGDSALYLCASSRTGTEITDTQYFGPGTRLTVL.

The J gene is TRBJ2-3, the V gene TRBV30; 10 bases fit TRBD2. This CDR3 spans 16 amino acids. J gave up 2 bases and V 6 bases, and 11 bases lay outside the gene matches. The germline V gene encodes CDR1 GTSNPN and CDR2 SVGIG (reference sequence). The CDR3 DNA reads TGTGCCTGTCGAATAAAAACTAGCGGGGCCACAGATACGCAGTATTTT. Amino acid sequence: CACRIKTSGATDTQYF.

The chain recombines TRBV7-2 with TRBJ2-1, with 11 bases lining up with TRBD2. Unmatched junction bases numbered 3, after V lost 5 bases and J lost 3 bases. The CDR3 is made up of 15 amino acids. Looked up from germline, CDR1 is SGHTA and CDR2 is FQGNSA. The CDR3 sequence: CASSRGLAGYNEQFF. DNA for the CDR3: TGTGCCAGCAGCCGAGGACTAGCGGGCTACAATGAGCAGTTCTTC.

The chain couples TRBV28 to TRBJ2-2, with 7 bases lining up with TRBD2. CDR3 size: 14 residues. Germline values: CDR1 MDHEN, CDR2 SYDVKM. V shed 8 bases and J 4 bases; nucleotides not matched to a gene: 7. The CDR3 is CASLRGGSTGELFF. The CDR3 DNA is TGTGCCAGCCTCCGGGGCGGGAGCACCGGGGAGCTGTTTTTT.

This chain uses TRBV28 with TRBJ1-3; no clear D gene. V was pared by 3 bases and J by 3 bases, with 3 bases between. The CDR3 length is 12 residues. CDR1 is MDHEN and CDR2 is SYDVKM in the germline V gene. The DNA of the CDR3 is TGTGCCAGCAGTTTGGTTGGAAACACCATATATTTT. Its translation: CASSLVGNTIYF.

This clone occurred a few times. CDR3 sequence (DNA): TGTGCCAGCAGCGGAGGTCGGCAGGGGGTCGTAGAAGCTTTCTTT. It yields the protein CASSGGRQGVVEAFF. The chain joins TRBV9 to TRBJ1-1; the match to TRBD1 covers 7 bases. CDR1 is SGDLS and CDR2 is YYNGEE in the germline V gene. The CDR3 is 15 amino acids. Germline trimming cut 3 bases from V and 8 bases from J; bases unmatched to any gene: 13.

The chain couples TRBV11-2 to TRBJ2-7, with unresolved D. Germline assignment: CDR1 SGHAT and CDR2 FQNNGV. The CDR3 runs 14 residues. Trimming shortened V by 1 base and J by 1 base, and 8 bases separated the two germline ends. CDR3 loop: CASSLAGYSYEQYF. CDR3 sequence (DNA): TGTGCCAGCAGCTTAGCGGGCTATTCCTACGAGCAGTACTTC.

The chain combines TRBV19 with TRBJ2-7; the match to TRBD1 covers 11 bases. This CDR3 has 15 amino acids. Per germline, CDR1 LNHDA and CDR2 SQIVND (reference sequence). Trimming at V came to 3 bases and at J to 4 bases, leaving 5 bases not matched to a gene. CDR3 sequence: CASSMGTGGSYEQYF. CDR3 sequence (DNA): TGTGCCAGTAGTATGGGGACAGGGGGTTCTTACGAGCAGTACTTC.

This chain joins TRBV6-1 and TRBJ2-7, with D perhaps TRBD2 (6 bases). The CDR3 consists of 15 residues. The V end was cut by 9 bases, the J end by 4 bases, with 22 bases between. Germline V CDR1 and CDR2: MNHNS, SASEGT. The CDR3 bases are TGTGCCAGTGGAGGCGGGTCGGCGGGAAGATACGAGCAGTACTTC. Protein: CASGGGSAGRYEQYF.

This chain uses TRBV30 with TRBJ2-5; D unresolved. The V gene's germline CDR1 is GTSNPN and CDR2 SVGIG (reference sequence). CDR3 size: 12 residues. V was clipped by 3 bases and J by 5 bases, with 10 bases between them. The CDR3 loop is CAWRGFVETQYF. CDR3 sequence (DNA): TGTGCCTGGAGGGGGTTTGTGGAGACCCAGTACTTC.

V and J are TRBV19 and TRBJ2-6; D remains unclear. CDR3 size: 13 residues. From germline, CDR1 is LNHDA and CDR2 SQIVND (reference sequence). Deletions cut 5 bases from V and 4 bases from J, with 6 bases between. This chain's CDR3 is CASSFPGANVLTF. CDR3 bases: TGTGCCAGTAGTTTCCCCGGGGCCAACGTCCTGACTTTC.

CDR3 nucleotide sequence: TGTGCCAGCAGCTCGCGGAGGGAGGGCAATGAGCAGTTCTTC. Its translation is CASSSRREGNEQFF. This rearrangement joins TRBV5-4 to TRBJ2-1; TRBD2 matches 7 bases. V lost 3 bases and J lost 6; bases outside the gene matches: 6. Germline assignment: CDR1 SGHNT and CDR2 YYREEE (reference sequence). The CDR3 contains 14 residues.

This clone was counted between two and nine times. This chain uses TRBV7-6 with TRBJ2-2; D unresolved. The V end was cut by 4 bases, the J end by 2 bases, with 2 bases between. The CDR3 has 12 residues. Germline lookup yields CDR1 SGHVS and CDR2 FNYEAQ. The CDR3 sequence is CASSSNTGELFF. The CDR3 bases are TGTGCCAGCAGCTCTAACACCGGGGAGCTGTTTTTT.

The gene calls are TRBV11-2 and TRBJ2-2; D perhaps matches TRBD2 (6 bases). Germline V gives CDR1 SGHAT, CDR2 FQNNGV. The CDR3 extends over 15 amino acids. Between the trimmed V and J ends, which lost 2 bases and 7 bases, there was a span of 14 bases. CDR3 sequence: CASSLSRLVGGELFF. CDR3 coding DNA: TGTGCCAGCAGCTTAAGTCGACTAGTAGGCGGGGAGCTGTTTTTT.

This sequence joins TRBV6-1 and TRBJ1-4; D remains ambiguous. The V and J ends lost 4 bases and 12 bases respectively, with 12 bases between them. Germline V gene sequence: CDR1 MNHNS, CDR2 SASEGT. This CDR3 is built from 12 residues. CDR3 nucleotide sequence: TGTGCCAGCAGTGCCCCCCACCAGGAACTGTTTTTT. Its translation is CASSAPHQELFF.

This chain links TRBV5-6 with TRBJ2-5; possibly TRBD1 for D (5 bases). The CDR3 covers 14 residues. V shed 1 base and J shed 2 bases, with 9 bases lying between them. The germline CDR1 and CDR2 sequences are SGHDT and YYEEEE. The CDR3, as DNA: TGTGCCAGCAGCTTGATAGGGGTACAAGAGACCCAGTACTTC. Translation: CASSLIGVQETQYF.